This T cell receptor (beta chain) derives from a study of OX40 agonist ivuxolimab in advanced cancers. Method: immunoSEQ multiplex PCR; TCRdb's copy keeps in-frame clones and lacks some. The table includes 65,000 to 90,000 clones, about 89% detected once. Findings and caveats of the study: CD8+ T cells averaged more expanded clones than CD4+.

The CDR3 runs 15 residues. CDR1 and CDR2 (germline): ENHRY, SYGVKD. J gave up 6 bases and V 2 bases, and 7 bases lay outside the gene matches. Concerning this clone itself: Antigen unknown.

This specimen was CD4+ or CD8+ T cells sorted from blood, taken in a trial of the OX40 agonist ivuxolimab. The sequence was obtained from an adult with an advanced solid tumor such as melanoma, head and neck, liver or kidney cancer. V gene TRBV10-3 combines with J gene TRBJ1-2, with 9 nucleotides matching TRBD1. CDR3 in amino acids: CAISEIQGAIHGYTF. The CDR3, as DNA: TGTGCCATCAGTGAGATACAGGGGGCGATTCATGGCTACACCTTC.